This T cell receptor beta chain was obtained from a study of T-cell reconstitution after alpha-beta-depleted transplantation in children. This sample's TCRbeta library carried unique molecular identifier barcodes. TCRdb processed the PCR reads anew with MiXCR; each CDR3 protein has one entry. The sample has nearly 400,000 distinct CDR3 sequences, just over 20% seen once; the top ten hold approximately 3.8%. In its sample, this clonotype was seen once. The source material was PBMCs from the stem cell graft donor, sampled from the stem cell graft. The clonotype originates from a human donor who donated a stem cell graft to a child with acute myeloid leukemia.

CDR3 in amino acids: CASSLVVGDRVQPGAFF. CDR3 nucleotides: TGTGCCAGCAGCTTAGTAGTTGGGGACAGGGTACAACCTGGAGCTTTCTTT. This chain connects TRBV7-6 to TRBJ1-1; TRBD1 agrees at 9 bases. The CDR3 sequence is 17 residues long. From germline, CDR1 is SGHVS and CDR2 FNYEAQ. Losses at the gene ends were 1 base for V and 10 bases for J; bases not matched to a gene: 16.